This T cell receptor beta chain originates from a study of cytomegalovirus exposure and HLA in healthy donors. Study conclusions and caveats: CMV serostatus was the only immune exposure information that was available. Over 15,000 TCR beta sequences were associated with HLA alleles at 0.05 false discovery rate in a later analysis. The authors assumed roughly uniform sequencing depth across donors for presence/absence analyses.

The study sampled nominally healthy donors, though unrecorded immune exposures were likely. The PCR used 60 Vbeta and 13 Jbeta primers. Method: immunoSEQ multiplex PCR; TCRdb's copy keeps in-frame clones and lacks some. The data hold under 95,000 clones, with around four fifths observed a single time. Points on this clone: The antigen remains undetermined.

This CDR3 region has 14 residues. Trimming took off 0 bases at V and 6 bases at J, with 12 bases between the two ends. Germline CDR1 and CDR2: SGHRS and YFSETQ. Sequenced sample: PBMCs. The receptor was derived from a boy between 10 and 17 years old in good health and CMV-seronegative. The chain employs TRBV5-1 and TRBJ1-2, with a weak D call TRBD1 (6 bases). CDR3 amino acids: CASSLAGAGDGYTF. The CDR3 DNA reads TGCGCCAGCAGCTTGGCCGGTGCAGGGGATGGCTACACCTTC.